What follows are 11 T cell receptor beta chains derived from one specimen sequenced in a study of cytomegalovirus exposure and HLA in healthy donors. The PCR made use of 60 Vbeta and 13 Jbeta primers. Repertoires were generated with immunoSEQ multiplex PCR, while TCRdb's copy carries only in-frame clones and drops some. The sample consists of about 150,000 clones, roughly three quarters of them appearing once. Specimen: PBMCs. The receptors originated from a woman in her forties in good health and CMV-seronegative.

This rearrangement joins TRBV18 to TRBJ1-1; TRBD1 matches at 9 bases. The CDR3 runs 16 residues. The V gene's germline CDR1 is KGHSH and CDR2 LQKENI. With V trimmed by 3 bases and J by 4 bases, 9 bases remained unmatched. CDR3 region: CASSPILGQGSTEAFF. As DNA, the CDR3 is TGTGCCAGCTCACCCATTCTGGGACAGGGATCCACTGAAGCTTTCTTT.

This sequence joins TRBV5-4 and TRBJ2-7, with 8 bases matching TRBD2. Germline V gene sequence: CDR1 SGHNT, CDR2 YYREEE (reference sequence). The CDR3 totals 14 residues. Unmatched junction bases numbered 2, after V lost 1 base and J lost 2 bases. The CDR3 here is CASSLRGGTYEQYF. The CDR3 DNA follows: TGTGCCAGCAGCTTGCGGGGGGGGACCTACGAGCAGTACTTC.

V usage is TRBV28 and J usage is TRBJ2-1; 11 nucleotides line up with TRBD2. This CDR3 spans 16 amino acids. Trimming cost V 6 bases and J 0 bases; bases outside gene matches: 4. CDR1 and CDR2 (germline): MDHEN, SYDVKM. The DNA of the CDR3 is TGTGCCAGCAGGACTAGCGGGGCGAGCTCCTACAATGAGCAGTTCTTC. Translating it yields CASRTSGASSYNEQFF. Full variable domain (remainder filled in from reference TRBV28 and TRBJ2-1): DVKVTQSSRYLVKRTGEKVFLECVQDMDHENMFWYRQDPGLGLRLIYFSYDVKMKEKGDIPEGYSVSREKKERFSLILESASTNQTSMYLCASRTSGASSYNEQFFGPGTRLTVL.

The chain carries TRBV5-1 and TRBJ2-3; TRBD2 aligns across 9 bases. This CDR3 comprises 16 residues. Trimming at V came to 3 bases and at J to 1 base, leaving 6 bases not matched to a gene. Per the germline V gene, CDR1 is SGHRS and CDR2 is YFSETQ. The CDR3 nucleotides read TGCGCCAGCAGCTCGGCGCGGGGGGGCGGCACAGATACGCAGTATTTT. Translating it yields CASSSARGGGTDTQYF.

CDR3 loop: CASSLARNQPQHF. The DNA for the CDR3 is TGTGCCAGCAGCTTAGCCCGGAATCAGCCCCAGCATTTT. This rearrangement joins TRBV7-9 to TRBJ1-5; D not certain. V was pared by 0 bases and J by 4 bases, with 4 bases between. The CDR3 contains 13 residues. CDR1 SEHNR and CDR2 FQNEAQ come from the germline V gene (reference sequence).

CDR3 in amino acids: CASSGRGTQKETQYF. In nucleotides, the CDR3 is TGTGCCAGCAGCGGACGGGGGACCCAAAAAGAGACCCAGTACTTC. The chain employs TRBV5-4 and TRBJ2-5; TRBD2 is a possible D gene (6 bases). Trimming left V 4 bases short and J 3 bases short, with 16 bases between. The germline gives CDR1 SGHNT, CDR2 YYREEE (reference sequence). The CDR3 consists of 15 residues.

There are a few counts of this clone. This chain links TRBV6-5 with TRBJ2-7; D possibly corresponds to TRBD1 (6 bases). CDR3 size: 13 residues. The V gene lost 6 bases and the J gene lost 6 bases, with 15 bases spanning the gap. Germline-derived CDR1 and CDR2 are MNHEY and SVGAGI. The CDR3 DNA is TGTGCCAGCAGCTCCTCGGACAGCTGCGAGCAGTACTTC. It encodes CASSSSDSCEQYF.

This chain uses TRBV6-1 with TRBJ2-5; TRBD2 is a possible D gene (6 bases). There are 13 residues in the CDR3. V was trimmed by 6 bases and J by 3 bases, leaving 11 bases between them. Germline loops: CDR1 MNHNS, CDR2 SASEGT. The CDR3 protein is CASRSGGKETQYF. The DNA for the CDR3 is TGTGCCAGCAGAAGTGGGGGGAAAGAGACCCAGTACTTC.

The CDR3 sequence: CASSQGTGGPYEQYF. In DNA form, the CDR3 reads TGTGCCAGCAGCCAAGGGACGGGGGGACCCTACGAGCAGTACTTC. V and J are TRBV4-2 and TRBJ2-7, with 7 bases identical to TRBD2. The CDR3 spans 15 residues. Trimming at V came to 1 base and at J to 2 bases, leaving 5 bases not matched to a gene. In germline, CDR1 is LGHNA, CDR2 YNFKEQ.

The rearrangement uses TRBV6-5 and TRBJ1-4, with D perhaps matching TRBD1 (6 bases). CDR1 MNHEY and CDR2 SVGAGI come from the germline V gene. CDR3 length equals 15 residues. V dropped 6 bases and J dropped 2 bases, with 13 bases sitting between them. The CDR3 is CASRSGQITNEKLFF. CDR3 DNA: TGTGCCAGCAGATCTGGACAGATTACTAATGAAAAACTGTTTTTT.

This clone was counted only a few times. The chain joins TRBV2 to TRBJ2-7, with TRBD1 identical over 9 bases. The germline V gene encodes CDR1 SNHLY and CDR2 FYNNEI. The CDR3 runs 14 residues. V shed 6 bases, J shed 2 bases, and the junction held 5 bases outside the gene matches. The CDR3 region is CASRTGTGPYEQYF. CDR3 DNA sequence: TGTGCCAGCAGGACCGGGACAGGGCCCTACGAGCAGTACTTC.